Presented here are 15 T cell receptor beta chains from one specimen sequenced in a study of cytomegalovirus exposure and HLA in healthy donors. The PCR employed 60 Vbeta primers together with 13 Jbeta primers. Clones were read by immunoSEQ multiplex PCR, and TCRdb kept only the in-frame ones, dropping some. This table holds about 130,000 clones, just under 80% found once. The sequencing sample was made of PBMCs. Receptor source: a woman aged 18-35 years in good health and CMV-seronegative.

The chain carries TRBV30 and TRBJ1-2, with TRBD1 identical over 10 bases. The CDR3 spans 14 residues. Looked up from germline, CDR1 is GTSNPN and CDR2 is SVGIG (reference sequence). After removal of 3 bases from V and 8 bases from J, the junction contained 9 bases not matched to a gene. In DNA, the CDR3 is TGTGCCTGGAGCCCCGGGACAGGGGTGGACGGCTACACCTTC. It yields the protein CAWSPGTGVDGYTF.

This clone is a singleton in its sample. The chain links TRBV19 to TRBJ1-4; 7 nucleotides line up with TRBD1. CDR3 length: 16 amino acids. The ends lost 5 bases at V and 5 bases at J; junction bases unmatched: 11. Per germline, CDR1 LNHDA and CDR2 SQIVND (reference sequence). The DNA for the CDR3 is TGTGCCAGTAGTCCCCAGTATGGGACAGCGAATGAAAAACTGTTTTTT. This gives the protein CASSPQYGTANEKLFF.

This chain connects TRBV27 to TRBJ2-1, with TRBD2 as a possible D gene (5 bases). The CDR3 sequence is 16 residues long. Per the germline V gene, CDR1 is MNHEY and CDR2 is SMNVEV (reference sequence). For the CDR3, the DNA is TGTGTCGCGGGTCCGTTAGTTGGCGACTCCTACAATGAGCAGTTCTTC. Its protein is CVAGPLVGDSYNEQFF.

This CDR3 is CASSSSPGFMNTEAFF. CDR3 DNA sequence: TGTGCCAGCAGCTCGTCCCCGGGATTCATGAACACTGAAGCTTTCTTT. V is TRBV7-9 and J is TRBJ1-1; no definite D call. In germline, CDR1 is SEHNR, CDR2 FQNEAQ (reference sequence). Trimming pared 4 bases from V and 0 bases from J, leaving 15 bases between. This CDR3 is 16 amino acids long.

The V and J genes are TRBV25-1 and TRBJ2-5; TRBD1 aligns across 8 bases. Germline CDR1 reads MGHDK; CDR2 reads SYGVNS. After removal of 9 bases from V and 2 bases from J, the junction contained 11 bases not matched to a gene. The CDR3 is 15 amino acids. The CDR3 DNA reads TGTGCCAGTAGACCTGACAGGGGACCACAAGAGACCCAGTACTTC. Protein sequence: CASRPDRGPQETQYF. Full variable domain (missing parts from reference TRBV25-1 and TRBJ2-5): EADIYQTPRYLVIGTGKKITLECSQTMGHDKMYWYQQDPGMELHLIHYSYGVNSTEKGDLSSESTVSRIRTEHFPLTLESARPSHTSQYLCASRPDRGPQETQYFGPGTRLLVL.

This clone occurred a few times. The chain joins TRBV30 to TRBJ1-2, with D hard to call. Germline V gene data show CDR1 as GTSNPN and CDR2 as SVGIG (reference sequence). Trimming took 1 base from V and 4 from J, leaving 10 bases between them. This CDR3 has 13 amino acids. CDR3 in amino acids: CAWSEGEPYGYTF. The CDR3 DNA follows: TGTGCCTGGAGTGAAGGAGAACCCTATGGCTACACCTTC.

J is TRBJ1-2 and V is TRBV6-1; the D gene is possibly TRBD1 (6 bases). The CDR3 loop spans 13 amino acids. Trimming took off 7 bases at V and 4 bases at J, with 13 bases between the two ends. The germline V gene encodes CDR1 MNHNS and CDR2 SASEGT. DNA for the CDR3: TGTGCCAGCAATTCGGCCAGGGGCTATGGCTACACCTTC. It encodes CASNSARGYGYTF.

This sequence joins TRBV19 and TRBJ2-7, with 9 positions matching TRBD1. Losses at the gene ends were 3 bases for V and 3 bases for J; bases not matched to a gene: 6. CDR3 length: 15 amino acids. CDR1 is LNHDA and CDR2 is SQIVND in the germline V gene (reference sequence). CDR3 nucleotide sequence: TGTGCCAGTAGTATCGCTGGACAGGGGATCTACGAGCAGTACTTC. This codes for CASSIAGQGIYEQYF.

V gene TRBV2 combines with J gene TRBJ2-3; 11 bases are a match to TRBD2. The CDR3 runs to 14 residues. V shed 5 bases and J 6 bases; nucleotides not matched to a gene: 4. CDR1 is SNHLY, CDR2 FYNNEI, per germline. The CDR3 nucleotides are TGTGCCAGCAGTACTAGCGGGGGCATGGATACGCAGTATTTT. This gives the protein CASSTSGGMDTQYF.

The CDR3 spells CASSLEQGRETQYF. Here the CDR3 DNA reads TGCGCCAGCAGCTTGGAACAGGGACGAGAGACCCAGTACTTC. This chain connects TRBV5-1 to TRBJ2-5; perhaps TRBD1 as D (6 bases). The CDR3 sequence is 14 residues long. V gave up 0 bases and J gave up 4 bases, with 10 bases separating them. Germline V gives CDR1 SGHRS, CDR2 YFSETQ.

The chain is built from TRBV5-1 and TRBJ2-5, with TRBD1 identical over 7 bases. TRBJ2-7 explains the end of the DNA better; the J call may be wrong. The CDR3 sequence is 16 residues long. The germline V gene has CDR1 SGHRS and CDR2 YFSETQ. CDR3 DNA sequence: TGCGCCAGCAGCTTGGCCGAGACAGGGCTAAGCTACGAGCAGTACTTC. This codes for CASSLAETGLSYEQYF.

The chain carries TRBV9 and TRBJ2-5; TRBD2 agrees at 7 bases. Germline-derived CDR1 and CDR2 are SGDLS and YYNGEE. V trimming: 0 bases; J trimming: 5 bases; junction bases outside the gene matches: 7. The CDR3 consists of 15 residues. This chain's CDR3 is CASSVGDGRLETQYF. The DNA of the CDR3 is TGTGCCAGCAGCGTAGGAGACGGGAGGTTGGAGACCCAGTACTTC.

The CDR3 DNA sequence: TGCAGCGACCTCAGCGGGAGCCGCAATGAGCAGTTCTTC. Amino acid sequence: CSDLSGSRNEQFF. The V gene is TRBV29-1, the J gene TRBJ2-1, with 8 bases aligning to TRBD2. With 7 bases clipped from V and 6 bases from J, the junction kept 8 bases outside the gene matches. CDR3 length equals 13 residues. The germline gives CDR1 SQVTM, CDR2 ANQGSEA.

The CDR3 DNA reads as TGTGCCAGCAGACAGAGCAACACGGAGACCCAGTACTTC. Encoded protein: CASRQSNTETQYF. This chain joins TRBV6-1 and TRBJ2-5; D not certain. Deletions cut 6 bases from V and 5 bases from J, with 13 bases between. The CDR3 is 13 amino acids. Germline V gene data show CDR1 as MNHNS and CDR2 as SASEGT.

The rearrangement joins TRBV5-1 to TRBJ2-3, with 10 nucleotides matching TRBD1. Germline V gene sequence: CDR1 SGHRS, CDR2 YFSETQ. The CDR3 runs 15 residues. Unmatched junction bases numbered 4, after V lost 4 bases and J lost 2 bases. The CDR3 DNA reads TGCGCCAGCAGCCCGGGACAGGGGTCCACAGATACGCAGTATTTT. It specifies CASSPGQGSTDTQYF.